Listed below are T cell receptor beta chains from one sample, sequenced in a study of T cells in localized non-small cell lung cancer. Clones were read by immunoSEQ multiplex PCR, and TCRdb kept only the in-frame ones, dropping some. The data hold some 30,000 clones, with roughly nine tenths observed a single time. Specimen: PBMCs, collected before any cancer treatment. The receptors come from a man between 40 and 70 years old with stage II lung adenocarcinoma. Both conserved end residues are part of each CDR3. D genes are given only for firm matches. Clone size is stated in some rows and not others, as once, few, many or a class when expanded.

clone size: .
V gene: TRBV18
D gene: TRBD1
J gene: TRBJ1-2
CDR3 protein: CASSHRQGKDDGYTF
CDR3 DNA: TGTGCCAGCTCACATAGACAGGGCAAGGATGATGGCTACACCTTC

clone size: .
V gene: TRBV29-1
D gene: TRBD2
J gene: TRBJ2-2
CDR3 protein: CSVNSGRITGELFF
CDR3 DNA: TGCAGCGTTAATAGCGGGAGGATTACCGGGGAGCTGTTTTTT

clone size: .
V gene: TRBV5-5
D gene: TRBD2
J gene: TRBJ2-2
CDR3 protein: CASSPPSGRNTGELFF
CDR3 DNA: TGTGCCAGCAGCCCCCCCAGCGGGAGGAACACCGGGGAGCTGTTTTTT

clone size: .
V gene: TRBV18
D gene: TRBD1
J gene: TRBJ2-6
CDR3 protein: CASSPLNRGSGANVLTF
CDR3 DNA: TGTGCCAGCTCACCCTTAAACAGGGGATCTGGGGCCAACGTCCTGACTTTC

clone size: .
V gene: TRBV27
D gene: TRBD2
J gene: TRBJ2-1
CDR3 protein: CASSFLGGSQGYNEQFF
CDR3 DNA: TGTGCCAGCAGTTTCTTAGGCGGGAGCCAGGGTTACAATGAGCAGTTCTTC

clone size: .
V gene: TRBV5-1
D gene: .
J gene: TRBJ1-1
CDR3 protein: CASSLGNGDTEAFF
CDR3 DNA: TGCGCCAGCAGCTTGGGGAATGGGGACACTGAAGCTTTCTTT

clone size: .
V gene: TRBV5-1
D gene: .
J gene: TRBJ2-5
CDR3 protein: CASSLDEGTGGETQYF
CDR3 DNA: TGCGCCAGCAGCTTGGACGAAGGGACGGGCGGCGAGACCCAGTACTTC

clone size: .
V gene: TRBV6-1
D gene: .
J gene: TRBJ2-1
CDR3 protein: CASSLRGGTREQFF
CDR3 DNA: TGTGCCAGCAGCCTCCGTGGGGGTACCCGAGAGCAGTTCTTC

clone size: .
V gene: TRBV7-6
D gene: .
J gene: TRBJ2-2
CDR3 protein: CASSPIGSTGELFF
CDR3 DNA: TGTGCCAGCAGCCCCATAGGAAGCACCGGGGAGCTGTTTTTT

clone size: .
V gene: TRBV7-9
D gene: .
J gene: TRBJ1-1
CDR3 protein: CASSLGHGFRDFAFF
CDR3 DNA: TGTGCCAGCAGCTTAGGGCATGGATTCCGGGACTTCGCTTTCTTT

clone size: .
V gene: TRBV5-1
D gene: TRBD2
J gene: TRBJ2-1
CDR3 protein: CASSLNPTSVPSSYNEQFF
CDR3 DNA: TGCGCCAGCAGCTTGAACCCGACTAGCGTCCCAAGCTCCTACAATGAGCAGTTCTTC

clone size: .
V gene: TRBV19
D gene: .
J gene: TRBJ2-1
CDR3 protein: CASSIGSGNEQFF
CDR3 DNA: TGTGCCAGTAGTATTGGGTCTGGAAATGAGCAGTTCTTC

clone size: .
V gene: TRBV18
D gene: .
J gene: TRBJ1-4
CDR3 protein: CASSPPGAEKLFF
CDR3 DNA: TGTGCCAGCTCACCCCCCGGTGCCGAAAAACTGTTTTTT

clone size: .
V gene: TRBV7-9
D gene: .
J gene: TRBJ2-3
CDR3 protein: CASSSRGMGDTQYF
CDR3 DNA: TGTGCCAGCAGCTCCCGAGGGATGGGGGATACGCAGTATTTT

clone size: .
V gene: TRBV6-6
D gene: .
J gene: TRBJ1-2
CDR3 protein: CASSYVLNNYGYTF
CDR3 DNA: TGTGCCAGCAGTTACGTACTGAATAACTATGGCTACACCTTC

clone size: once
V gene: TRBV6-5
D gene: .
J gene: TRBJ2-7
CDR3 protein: CASSYSTSGRNEQYF
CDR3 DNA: TGTGCCAGCAGTTACTCGACGTCAGGGAGGAACGAGCAGTACTTC

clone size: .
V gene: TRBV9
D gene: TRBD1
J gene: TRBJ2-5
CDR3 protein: CASSAFPGQGAGETQYF
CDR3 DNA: TGTGCCAGCAGCGCTTTTCCGGGACAGGGGGCCGGGGAGACCCAGTACTTC

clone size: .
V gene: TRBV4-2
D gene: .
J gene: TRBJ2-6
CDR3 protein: CASSSIDTSGANVLTF
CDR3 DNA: TGTGCCAGCAGCTCAATAGACACCTCTGGGGCCAACGTCCTGACTTTC

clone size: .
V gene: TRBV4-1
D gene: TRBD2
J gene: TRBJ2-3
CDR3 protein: CASSQGFGGGNFRTDTQYF
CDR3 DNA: TGCGCCAGCAGCCAAGGCTTTGGCGGGGGGAACTTTCGCACAGATACGCAGTATTTT

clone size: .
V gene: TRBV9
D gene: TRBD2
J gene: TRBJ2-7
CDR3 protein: CASSVTSGLSSYEQYF
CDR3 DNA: TGTGCCAGCAGCGTCACTAGCGGGTTGAGCTCCTACGAGCAGTACTTC

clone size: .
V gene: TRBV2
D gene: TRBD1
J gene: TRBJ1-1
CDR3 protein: CASTPGTGSGSTEAFF
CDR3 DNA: TGTGCCAGCACGCCCGGGACAGGGAGTGGGAGTACTGAAGCTTTCTTT

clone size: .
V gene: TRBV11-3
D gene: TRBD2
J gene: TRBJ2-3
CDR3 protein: CASSLGTSPQPDTQYF
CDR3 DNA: TGTGCCAGCAGCTTAGGGACTAGCCCCCAGCCAGATACGCAGTATTTT

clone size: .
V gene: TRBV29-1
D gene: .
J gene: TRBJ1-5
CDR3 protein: CTYPRGSNQPQHF
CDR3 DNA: TGCACCTACCCTAGGGGGAGCAATCAGCCCCAGCATTTT

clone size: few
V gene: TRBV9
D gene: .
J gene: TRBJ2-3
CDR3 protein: CASSVTGGGFGTDTQYF
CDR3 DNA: TGTGCCAGCAGCGTGACAGGTGGGGGGTTTGGCACAGATACGCAGTATTTT

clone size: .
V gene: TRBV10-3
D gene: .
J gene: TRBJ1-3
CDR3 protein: CAISMTNSGNTIYF
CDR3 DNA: TGTGCCATCAGCATGACAAACTCTGGAAACACCATATATTTT

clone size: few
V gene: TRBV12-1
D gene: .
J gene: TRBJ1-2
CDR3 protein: CASSFAGRAGANYGYTF
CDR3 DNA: TGTGCCAGCAGCTTTGCTGGGCGGGCAGGGGCTAACTATGGCTACACCTTC

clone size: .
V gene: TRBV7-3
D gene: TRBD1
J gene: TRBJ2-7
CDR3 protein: CASSSGQGLSEQYF
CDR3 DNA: TGTGCCAGCAGCTCGGGACAGGGTTTGTCCGAGCAGTACTTC

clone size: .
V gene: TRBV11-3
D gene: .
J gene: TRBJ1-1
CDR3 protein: CASGPMNTEAFF
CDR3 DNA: TGTGCCAGCGGACCAATGAACACTGAAGCTTTCTTT

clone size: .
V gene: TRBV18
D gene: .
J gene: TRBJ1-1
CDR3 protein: CASSRRPALRDFF
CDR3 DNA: TGTGCCAGCTCTAGGAGACCGGCCCTCAGGGATTTCTTT

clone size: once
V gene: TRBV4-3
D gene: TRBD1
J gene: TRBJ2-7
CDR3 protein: CASSQGTGGSYEQYF
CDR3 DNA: TGCGCCAGCAGCCAGGGGACAGGGGGCTCTTACGAGCAGTACTTC

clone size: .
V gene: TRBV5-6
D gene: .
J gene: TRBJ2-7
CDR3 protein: CASSLDRDFLDEQYF
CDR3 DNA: TGTGCCAGCAGCTTGGACAGGGATTTCTTGGACGAGCAGTACTTC

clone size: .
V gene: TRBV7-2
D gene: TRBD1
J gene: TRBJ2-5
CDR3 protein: CASSPRGGQEIQTQYF
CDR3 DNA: TGTGCCAGCAGCCCGAGAGGAGGACAGGAGATACAGACCCAGTACTTC

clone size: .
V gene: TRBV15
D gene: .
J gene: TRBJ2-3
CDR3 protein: CATSREPRNWQGITDTQYF
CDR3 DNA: TGTGCCACCAGCAGGGAACCACGTAATTGGCAGGGGATCACAGATACGCAGTATTTT

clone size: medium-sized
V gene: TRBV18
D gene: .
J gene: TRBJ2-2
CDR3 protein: CASSPPRDAGELFF
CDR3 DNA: TGTGCCAGCTCACCACCAAGGGACGCCGGGGAGCTGTTTTTT

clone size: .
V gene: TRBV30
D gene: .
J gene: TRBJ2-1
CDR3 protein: CAWSVLTGRGSYNEQFF
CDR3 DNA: TGTGCCTGGAGTGTACTGACTGGGAGGGGGTCCTACAATGAGCAGTTCTTC

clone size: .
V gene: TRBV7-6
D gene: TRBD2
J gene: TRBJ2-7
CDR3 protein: CASSLDEGGSGEQYF
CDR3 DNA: TGTGCCAGCAGCTTAGACGAGGGAGGGTCGGGCGAGCAGTACTTC

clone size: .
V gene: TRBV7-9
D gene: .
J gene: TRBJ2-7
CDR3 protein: CASSPSGGAANEQYF
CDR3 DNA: TGTGCCAGCAGCCCGAGTGGGGGGGCAGCGAACGAGCAGTACTTC

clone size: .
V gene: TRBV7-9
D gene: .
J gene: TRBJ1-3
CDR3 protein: CASSFASGTLLGVGNTIYF
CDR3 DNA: TGTGCCAGCAGCTTCGCATCCGGGACCCTCCTCGGGGTTGGAAACACCATATATTTT

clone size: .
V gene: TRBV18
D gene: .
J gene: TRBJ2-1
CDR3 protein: CASSGSDEQFF
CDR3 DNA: TGTGCCAGCTCAGGAAGCGACGAGCAGTTCTTC

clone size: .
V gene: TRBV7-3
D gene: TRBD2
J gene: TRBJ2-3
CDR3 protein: CASSLSGLAGADTQYF
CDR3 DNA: TGTGCCAGCAGCTTAAGCGGACTAGCGGGAGCAGATACGCAGTATTTT

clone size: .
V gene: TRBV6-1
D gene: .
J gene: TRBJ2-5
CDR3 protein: CASSEGETAYGETQYF
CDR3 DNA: TGTGCCAGCAGTGAAGGGGAGACTGCCTATGGGGAGACCCAGTACTTC

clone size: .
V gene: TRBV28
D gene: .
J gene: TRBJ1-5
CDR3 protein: CASRGNRNQPQHF
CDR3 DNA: TGTGCCAGCAGGGGGAATCGCAATCAGCCCCAGCATTTT

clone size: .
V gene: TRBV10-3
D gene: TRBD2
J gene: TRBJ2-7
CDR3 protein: CAIAWLADSYEQYF
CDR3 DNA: TGTGCCATCGCTTGGCTAGCGGACTCCTACGAGCAGTACTTC

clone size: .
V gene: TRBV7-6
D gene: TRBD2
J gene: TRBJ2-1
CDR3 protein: CASSPGERGHEQFF
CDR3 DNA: TGTGCCAGCAGCCCGGGGGAGCGGGGCCATGAGCAGTTCTTC

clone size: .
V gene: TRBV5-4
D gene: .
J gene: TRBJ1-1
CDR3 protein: CASSPQAAANGEAFF
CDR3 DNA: TGTGCCAGCAGCCCCCAGGCGGCTGCAAACGGTGAAGCTTTCTTT

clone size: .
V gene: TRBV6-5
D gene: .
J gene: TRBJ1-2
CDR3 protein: CASSYFSRDGYTF
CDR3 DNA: TGTGCCAGCAGTTACTTTAGTCGAGATGGCTACACCTTC

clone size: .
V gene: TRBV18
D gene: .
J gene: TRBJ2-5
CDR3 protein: CASSLGQETQYF
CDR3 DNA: TGTGCCAGCTCACTAGGGCAAGAGACCCAGTACTTC

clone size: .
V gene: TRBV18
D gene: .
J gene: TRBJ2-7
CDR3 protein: CASSPPYGSYEQYF
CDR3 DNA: TGTGCCAGCTCACCACCGTACGGGAGCTACGAGCAGTACTTC

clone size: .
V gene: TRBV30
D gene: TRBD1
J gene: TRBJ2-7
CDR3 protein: CAWNRGKDRQYF
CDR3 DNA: TGTGCCTGGAACAGGGGCAAGGATAGGCAGTACTTC

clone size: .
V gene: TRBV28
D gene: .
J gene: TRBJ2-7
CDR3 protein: CASSFIGGDYEQYF
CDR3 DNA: TGTGCCAGCAGTTTCATAGGGGGGGACTACGAGCAGTACTTC